This T cell receptor beta chain came from a study of T cell responses to AZD1222 COVID-19 vaccine. Study-level points and caveats: Regions left unmutated in variants are reportedly the target of nearly half of spike-specific TCRs. Once two AZD1222 doses were given, Spike-specific TCR breadth and depth went up.

Data came from immunoSEQ multiplex PCR; TCRdb stores just in-frame clones and leaves some out. The sample carries 100,000 to 120,000 clones, approximately 90% recorded once. On this clone itself: The antigen remains undetermined.

Germline CDR1 and CDR2: SGHAT and FQNNGV. The CDR3 consists of 17 residues. V was trimmed by 3 bases and J by 0 bases, leaving 17 bases between them. The chain links TRBV11-2 to TRBJ1-1; D perhaps matches TRBD1 (5 bases). The sample in question was peripheral blood, obtained on day 0 of AZD1222 vaccination. The clonotype originates from an adult in good health. The chain's CDR3 is CASSLGFRGSLNTEAFF. DNA of the CDR3: TGTGCCAGCAGCTTGGGGTTTAGGGGTTCACTGAACACTGAAGCTTTCTTT.